The 13 T cell receptor beta chains given below trace back to one sample, sequenced in a study of memory CD4+ T cells and cytomegalovirus serostatus (dated 2019 in TCRdb). Single viable CD3+CD4+CD8-CD45RO+ cells were sorted as memory CD4+ T cells on a FACSAria II. The method was the immunoSEQ multiplex PCR assay. TCRdb obtained this table from immuneACCESS and retained in-frame rearrangements with V and J assigned. These tables miss some clones; where compared with another copy, unresolved V genes account for less than half of the shortfall, and the remainder is unexplained. Recorded for this sample are 70,000 to 90,000 clones; about 78% of them occurred a single time. The ten largest account for approximately 2.4% of the sample. The sequenced material came from memory CD4+ T cells from blood. Receptors originate from an adult in good health and CMV-seropositive.

The chain recombines TRBV12-5 with TRBJ2-7; TRBD1 matches at 8 bases. The length of the CDR3 is 13 residues. In germline, CDR1 is LGHNT, CDR2 FRNRAP. After removal of 6 bases from V and 3 bases from J, the junction contained 4 bases not matched to a gene. CDR3 protein: CASGKDRDYEQYF. In DNA form, the CDR3 reads TGTGCTAGTGGCAAGGACAGGGACTACGAGCAGTACTTC.

This rearrangement joins TRBV18 to TRBJ2-1; unclear D gene. This CDR3 comprises 14 residues. The V end lost 3 bases, the J end lost 9 bases, and 15 bases lay between the germline ends. The V gene's germline CDR1 is KGHSH and CDR2 LQKENI. The CDR3 loop is CASSPIDLPGEQFF. DNA of the CDR3: TGTGCCAGCTCACCTATTGACCTACCGGGTGAGCAGTTCTTC.

The rearrangement joins TRBV9 to TRBJ2-2; D may correspond to TRBD1 or TRBD2 (6 bases each). The germline V and J ends were trimmed by 7 bases and 4 bases, with 11 bases remaining between them. The CDR3 consists of 13 residues. CDR1 and CDR2 from the germline V gene are SGDLS and YYNGEE. The CDR3 region has the DNA TGTGCCAGCGGGGGGCACGGCACCGGGGAGCTGTTTTTT. Translated: CASGGHGTGELFF.

This clone was counted a single time. The V and J genes are TRBV6-4 and TRBJ1-1; TRBD1 aligns across 7 bases. Per germline, CDR1 MRHNA and CDR2 SNTAGT. The CDR3 runs 14 residues. After removal of 2 bases from V and 4 bases from J, the junction contained 4 bases not matched to a gene. CDR3 region: CASSDPDRATEAFF. In DNA, the CDR3 is TGTGCCAGCAGTGACCCCGACAGGGCCACTGAAGCTTTCTTT.

The chain carries TRBV5-8 and TRBJ2-3; TRBD1 aligns across 7 bases. The ends lost 0 bases at V and 4 bases at J; junction bases unmatched: 2. CDR1 and CDR2 from the germline V gene are SGHTS and YDEGEE. This CDR3 spans 14 amino acids. The CDR3 spells CASSLGQGADTQYF. CDR3 sequence (DNA): TGTGCCAGCAGCTTGGGACAGGGCGCAGATACGCAGTATTTT.

This chain joins TRBV2 and TRBJ1-2; 8 bases line up with TRBD1. CDR3 length: 13 amino acids. The J segment lost 4 bases and the V segment lost 11 bases, leaving 9 bases of the junction unmatched. Germline assignment: CDR1 SNHLY and CDR2 FYNNEI. In DNA form, the CDR3 reads TGTGCCGGAGGGACAGGAATGGTCTATGGCTACACCTTC. Its translation is CAGGTGMVYGYTF.

The chain has TRBV13 and TRBJ2-7; 14 bases agree with TRBD2. Germline assignment: CDR1 PRHDT and CDR2 FYEKMQ (reference sequence). V was clipped by 3 bases and J by 6 bases; unmatched bases: 7. CDR3 length: 16 amino acids. The CDR3 DNA follows: TGTGCCAGCAGCTTCGGACTAGCGGGGGGTCGGTCCGAGCAGTACTTC. Translation: CASSFGLAGGRSEQYF.

The chain links TRBV15 to TRBJ1-3, with a tentative D call TRBD1 (6 bases). The CDR3 is made up of 16 amino acids. Germline V gene sequence: CDR1 LNHNV, CDR2 YYDKDF (reference sequence). V was shortened by 0 bases and J by 0 bases, with 9 bases between the two germline ends. Written as DNA, the CDR3 is TGTGCCACCAGCAGAGAAGGACAGTTCTCTGGAAACACCATATATTTT. This gives the protein CATSREGQFSGNTIYF.

This chain links TRBV9 with TRBJ2-3; 8 positions match TRBD2. The ends lost 0 bases at V and 5 bases at J; junction bases unmatched: 11. Germline V gives CDR1 SGDLS, CDR2 YYNGEE. CDR3 length equals 17 residues. The CDR3 nucleotides read TGTGCCAGCAGCGTAGGAAGCGGGGGCTCTCGGGGAGATACGCAGTATTTT. Amino acid sequence: CASSVGSGGSRGDTQYF.

V and J are TRBV5-4 and TRBJ2-5; a possible D gene is TRBD2 (6 bases). CDR3 length equals 16 residues. V dropped 0 bases and J dropped 1 base, with 13 bases sitting between them. Germline lookup yields CDR1 SGHNT and CDR2 YYREEE (reference sequence). The CDR3 DNA reads TGTGCCAGCAGCTTGGGGGCGGGAAGACGCCAAGAGACCCAGTACTTC. It codes for CASSLGAGRRQETQYF.

The V gene is TRBV5-4, the J gene TRBJ2-4, with TRBD2 as a possible D gene (5 bases). Trimming removed 2 bases from V and 3 bases from J, with 9 bases in between. There are 14 residues in the CDR3. The germline gives CDR1 SGHNT, CDR2 YYREEE (reference sequence). CDR3 protein: CASSLGRGKNIQYF. The CDR3 DNA reads as TGTGCCAGCAGCTTAGGACGGGGCAAAAACATTCAGTACTTC.

This clone was picked up many times. In DNA, the CDR3 is TGTGCCAGCAGTTGGGACAGCTCTGGAAACACCATATATTTT. Translation: CASSWDSSGNTIYF. The chain is built from TRBV2 and TRBJ1-3, with 7 bases lining up with TRBD1. Germline CDR1 is SNHLY and CDR2 is FYNNEI. This CDR3 has 14 residues. J was trimmed by 0 bases and V by 5 bases; bases with no gene match: 1.

The V and J genes are TRBV19 and TRBJ2-1; D is unclear. From germline, CDR1 is LNHDA and CDR2 SQIVND (reference sequence). The CDR3 totals 15 residues. The V and J ends lost 3 bases and 6 bases respectively, with 15 bases between them. The CDR3 protein is CASSISMVPGNEQFF. The CDR3 bases are TGTGCCAGTAGTATTTCGATGGTCCCCGGCAATGAGCAGTTCTTC.